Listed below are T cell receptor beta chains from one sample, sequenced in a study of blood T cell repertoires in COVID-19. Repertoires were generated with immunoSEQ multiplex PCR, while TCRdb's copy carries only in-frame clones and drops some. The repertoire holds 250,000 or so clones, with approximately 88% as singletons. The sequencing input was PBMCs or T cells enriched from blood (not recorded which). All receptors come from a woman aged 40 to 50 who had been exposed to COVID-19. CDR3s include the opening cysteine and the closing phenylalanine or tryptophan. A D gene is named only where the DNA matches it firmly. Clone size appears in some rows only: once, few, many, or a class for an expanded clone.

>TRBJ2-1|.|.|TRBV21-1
CASSLHRVSLTYNEQFF
TGTGCCAGCAGCCTTCACAGGGTGTCCCTAACCTACAATGAGCAGTTCTTC
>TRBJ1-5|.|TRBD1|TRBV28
CASSLEYRGWGNQPQHF
TGTGCCAGCAGTTTGGAATACAGGGGATGGGGCAATCAGCCCCAGCATTTT
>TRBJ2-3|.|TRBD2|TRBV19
CASSKGTSGRLDTDTQYF
TGTGCCAGTAGTAAAGGGACTAGCGGGAGGCTAGACACAGATACGCAGTATTTT
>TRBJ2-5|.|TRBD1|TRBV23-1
CASRVTIPDRGQETQYF
TGCGCCAGCAGAGTCACGATTCCTGACAGGGGGCAAGAGACCCAGTACTTC
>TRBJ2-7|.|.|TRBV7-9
CASSPANEQYF
TGTGCCAGCAGCCCAGCGAACGAGCAGTACTTC
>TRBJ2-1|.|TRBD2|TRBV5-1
CASSLLAGGSYNEQFF
TGTGCCAGCAGCTTGCTAGCGGGAGGGTCCTACAATGAGCAGTTCTTC
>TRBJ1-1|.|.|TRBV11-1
CASSYYQGTEAFF
TGTGCCAGCAGCTACTATCAGGGCACTGAAGCTTTCTTT
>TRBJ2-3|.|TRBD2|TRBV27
CASSWGGNTQYF
TGTGCCAGCAGTTGGGGGGGAAATACGCAGTATTTT
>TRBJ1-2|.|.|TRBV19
CASSIGTGSYGYTF
TGTGCCAGTAGTATCGGTACAGGGAGCTATGGCTACACCTTC
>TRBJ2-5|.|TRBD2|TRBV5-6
CASSLPASGRTQYF
TGTGCCAGCAGCTTACCCGCGAGCGGGAGAACCCAGTACTTC
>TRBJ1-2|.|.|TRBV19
CASTTSNYGYTF
TGTGCCAGTACGACTTCAAACTATGGCTACACCTTC
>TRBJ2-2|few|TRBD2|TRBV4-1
CASRRGLAGGPTGELFF
TGCGCCAGCAGGCGGGGACTAGCGGGAGGACCCACCGGGGAGCTGTTTTTT
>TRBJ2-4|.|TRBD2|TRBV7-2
CASSQQLAAVVKNIQYF
TGTGCCAGCAGCCAGCAACTAGCGGCGGTGGTCAAAAACATTCAGTACTTC
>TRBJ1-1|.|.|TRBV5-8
CASRHLAGATTEAFF
TGTGCCAGCAGACACCTTGCGGGGGCGACCACTGAAGCTTTCTTT
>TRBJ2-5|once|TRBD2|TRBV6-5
CASSSGGALETQYF
TGTGCCAGCAGTTCGGGGGGGGCCTTGGAGACCCAGTACTTC
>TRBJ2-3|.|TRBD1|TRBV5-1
CASSTLWTGGTDTQYF
TGTGCCAGCAGCACACTCTGGACAGGGGGCACAGATACGCAGTATTTT
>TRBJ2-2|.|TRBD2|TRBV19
CASSSGGLNTGELFF
TGTGCCAGTAGCAGCGGGGGTTTAAACACCGGGGAGCTGTTTTTT
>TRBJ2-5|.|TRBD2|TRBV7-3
CASSLSPGREETQYF
TGTGCCAGCAGCTTATCACCGGGGAGGGAGGAGACCCAGTACTTC
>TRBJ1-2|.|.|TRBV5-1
CASSLAGLDYGYTF
TGCGCCAGCAGCTTGGCAGGGCTTGACTATGGCTACACCTTC
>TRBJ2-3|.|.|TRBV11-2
CASSLLGRAGADTQYF
TGTGCCAGCAGCTTACTGGGAAGGGCAGGGGCAGATACGCAGTATTTT
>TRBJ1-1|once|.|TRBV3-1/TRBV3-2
CASSQNRYGEAFF
TGTGCCAGCAGCCAAAATAGGTACGGGGAAGCTTTCTTT
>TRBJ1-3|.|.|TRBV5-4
CASSLDSGPGNTIYF
TGTGCCAGCAGCTTGGATTCAGGGCCTGGAAACACCATATATTTT
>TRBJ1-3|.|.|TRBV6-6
CASSYSTLNSGNTIYF
TGTGCCAGCAGTTACTCGACACTCAACTCTGGAAACACCATATATTTT
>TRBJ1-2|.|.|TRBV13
CASSPGGGYTF
TGTGCCAGCAGCCCCGGGGGGGGCTACACCTTC
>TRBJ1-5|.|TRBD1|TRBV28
CASSPEWDRVGRGNQPQHF
TGTGCCAGCAGTCCAGAGTGGGACAGGGTTGGACGAGGCAATCAGCCCCAGCATTTT
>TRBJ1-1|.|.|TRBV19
CASSIDPGSNTEAFF
TGTGCCAGTAGTATAGATCCCGGTTCTAACACTGAAGCTTTCTTT
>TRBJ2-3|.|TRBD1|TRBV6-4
CASSPGGSGADTQYF
TGTGCCAGCAGTCCAGGGGGCTCGGGGGCAGATACGCAGTATTTT
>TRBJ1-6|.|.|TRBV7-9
CASSLAGQGVSPLHF
TGTGCCAGCAGCTTAGCTGGGCAGGGTGTTTCACCCCTCCACTTT